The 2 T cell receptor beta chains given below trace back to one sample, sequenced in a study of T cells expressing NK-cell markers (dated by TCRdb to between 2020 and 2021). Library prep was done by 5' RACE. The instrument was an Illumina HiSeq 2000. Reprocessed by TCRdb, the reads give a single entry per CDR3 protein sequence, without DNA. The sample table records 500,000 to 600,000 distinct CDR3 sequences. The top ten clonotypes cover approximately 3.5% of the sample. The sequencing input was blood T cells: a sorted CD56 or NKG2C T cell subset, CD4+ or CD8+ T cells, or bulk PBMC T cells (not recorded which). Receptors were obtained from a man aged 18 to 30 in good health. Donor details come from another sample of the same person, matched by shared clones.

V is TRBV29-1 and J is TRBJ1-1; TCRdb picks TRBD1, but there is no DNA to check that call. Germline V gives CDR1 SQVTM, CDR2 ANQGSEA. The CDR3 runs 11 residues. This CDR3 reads CSVWGREEAFF.

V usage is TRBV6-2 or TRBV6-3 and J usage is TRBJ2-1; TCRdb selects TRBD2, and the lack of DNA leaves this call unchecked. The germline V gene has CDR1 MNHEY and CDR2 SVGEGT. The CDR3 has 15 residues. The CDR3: CAISWSGEGYNEQFF.